This T cell receptor beta chain was identified in a study of T cells in Graves' hyperthyroidism and ophthalmopathy. Study information: Peripheral blood was obtained at initial diagnosis, preceding any treatment.

Amplification of TCR beta CDR3 regions was performed using RNA transcripts as template. HTBI primers were used for first-round RT-PCR of the TCR CDR3. TCRdb independently ran MiXCR on the multiplex PCR reads; one entry per CDR3 protein. There are roughly 200,000 distinct CDR3 sequences in the sample; around 18% occur only once, and approximately 40% lies in the top ten. CDR1 is LNHDA and CDR2 is SQIVND in the germline V gene (reference sequence). The V end lost 6 bases, the J end lost 6 bases, and 12 bases lay between the germline ends. The CDR3 covers 14 residues. The V call is TRBV19, the J call TRBJ1-6, with D possibly matching TRBD1 (5 bases). The sample taken for sequencing was blood. The receptor was isolated from a man aged 35-49 years with Graves' hyperthyroidism. The CDR3 region is CASRAGPPNSPLHF. CDR3 bases: TGTGCCAGTAGAGCGGGACCGCCTAATTCACCCCTCCACTTT.